This T cell receptor beta chain was sequenced for a study of T cells in Graves' hyperthyroidism and ophthalmopathy. RNA transcripts were the template for amplifying TCR beta CDR3 regions. The HTBI set primed first-round TCR CDR3 RT-PCR. Each CDR3 protein gets one entry after TCRdb re-called the multiplex PCR reads with MiXCR. The table records 300,000 to 450,000 distinct CDR3 sequences, about 13% of them present only once. Study-wide points: A median roughly 6.6 months before onset, the model predicted ophthalmopathy. A model built on 13 V-J features separated ophthalmopathy from stable hyperthyroidism. Blood also held most thyroid clonotypes expanded beyond 0.001.

Trimming stripped 5 bases from V and 5 bases from J, with 12 bases between. The CDR3 covers 14 residues. Germline V lookup: CDR1 MDHEN, CDR2 SYDVKM. Sampled blood dates from first hyperthyroidism diagnosis, and it precedes any ophthalmopathy symptoms. The table lists this clonotype with many counts. No antigen is known for it. This TCR was sampled from a man younger than 40 with Graves' hyperthyroidism that later progressed to Graves' ophthalmopathy. V and J are TRBV28 and TRBJ1-4; D is uncertain. Sequencing used blood. Here the CDR3 DNA reads TGTGCCAGCAGTCCGCGGACGGGGAATGAAAAACTGTTTTTT. Its translation is CASSPRTGNEKLFF.